Included here is one T cell receptor (beta chain) sequence, with context. This sample was included in a study of blood T cell repertoires in COVID-19. In the study overall: The study drew acute and convalescent COVID-19 samples from the United States, Italy and Spain. In each case, the material was cDNA or gDNA derived from T cells, B-cell-depleted T cells, or PBMCs.

Original processing notes: Estimated nucleated cell counts came from reference gene primer amplification. Data came from immunoSEQ multiplex PCR; TCRdb stores just in-frame clones and leaves some out. Clone size and the V and J calls come from that table; the DNA yielded D and trimming. This sample has 120,000 to 150,000 clones, with 87% found just once. V was shortened by 7 bases and J by 4 bases, with 31 bases between the two germline ends. This CDR3 spans 19 amino acids. Germline CDR1 and CDR2: SGHVS and FQNEAQ. The V call is TRBV7-8, the J call TRBJ1-2, with D maybe TRBD1 (6 bases). This TCR was sampled from a woman between 50 and 59 years old with active or convalescent COVID-19. Sequencing was done on a sample of peripheral blood. The CDR3 protein is CASTYAGQRQSRVGYGYTF. In DNA, the CDR3 is TGTGCCAGCACTTACGCCGGACAGAGACAGTCAAGAGTCGGCTATGGCTACACCTTC. Full variable domain (rest looked up from reference TRBV7-8 and TRBJ1-2): GAGVSQSPRYKVAKRGQDVALRCDPISGHVSLFWYQQALGQGPEFLTYFQNEAQLDKSGLPSDRFFAERPEGSVSTLKIQRTQQEDSAVYLCASTYAGQRQSRVGYGYTFGSGTRLTVV.